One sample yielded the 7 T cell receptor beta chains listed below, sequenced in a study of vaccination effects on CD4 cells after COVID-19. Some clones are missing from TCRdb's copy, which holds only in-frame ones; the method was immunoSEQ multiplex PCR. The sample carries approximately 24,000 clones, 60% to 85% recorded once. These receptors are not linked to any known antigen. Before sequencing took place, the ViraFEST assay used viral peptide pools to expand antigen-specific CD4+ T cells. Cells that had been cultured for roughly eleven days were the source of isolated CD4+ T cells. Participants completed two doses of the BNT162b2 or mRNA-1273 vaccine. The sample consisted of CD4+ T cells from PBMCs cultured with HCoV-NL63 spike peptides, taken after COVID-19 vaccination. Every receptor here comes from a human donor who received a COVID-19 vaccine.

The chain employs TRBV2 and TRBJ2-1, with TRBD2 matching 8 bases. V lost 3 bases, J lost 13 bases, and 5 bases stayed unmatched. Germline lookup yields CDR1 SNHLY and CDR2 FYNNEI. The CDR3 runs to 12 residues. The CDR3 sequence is CASSDRLAGQFF. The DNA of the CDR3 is TGTGCCAGCAGTGATCGGCTAGCGGGCCAGTTCTTC.

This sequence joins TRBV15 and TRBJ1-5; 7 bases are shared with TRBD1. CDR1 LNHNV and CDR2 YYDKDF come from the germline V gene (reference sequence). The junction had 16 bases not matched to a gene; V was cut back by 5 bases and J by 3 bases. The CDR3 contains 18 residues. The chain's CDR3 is CATSPRFRRGTDNQPQHF. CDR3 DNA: TGTGCCACCAGCCCACGATTCCGGAGGGGGACAGACAATCAGCCCCAGCATTTT. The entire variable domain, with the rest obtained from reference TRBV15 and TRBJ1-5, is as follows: DAMVIQNPRYQVTQFGKPVTLSCSQTLNHNVMYWYQQKSSQAPKLLFHYYDKDFNNEADTPDNFQSRRPNTSFCFLDIRSPGLGDTAMYLCATSPRFRRGTDNQPQHFGDGTRLSIL.

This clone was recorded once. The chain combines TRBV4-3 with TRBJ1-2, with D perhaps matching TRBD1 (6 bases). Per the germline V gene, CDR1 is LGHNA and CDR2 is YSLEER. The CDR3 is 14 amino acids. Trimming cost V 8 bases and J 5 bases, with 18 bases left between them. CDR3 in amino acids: CASGHTGLGYGYTF. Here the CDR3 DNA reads TGCGCCAGCGGACATACAGGGTTAGGGTATGGCTACACCTTC.

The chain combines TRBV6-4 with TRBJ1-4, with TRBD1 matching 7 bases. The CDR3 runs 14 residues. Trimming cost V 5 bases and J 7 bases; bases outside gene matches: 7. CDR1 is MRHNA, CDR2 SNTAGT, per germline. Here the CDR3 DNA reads TGTGCCAGCAGTTTCGACAGGGAAAGTGAAAAACTGTTTTTT. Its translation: CASSFDRESEKLFF.

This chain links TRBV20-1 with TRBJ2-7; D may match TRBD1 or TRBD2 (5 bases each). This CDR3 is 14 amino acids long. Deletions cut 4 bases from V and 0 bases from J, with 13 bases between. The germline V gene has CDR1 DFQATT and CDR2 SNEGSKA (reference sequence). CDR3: CSATDSGVSYEQYF. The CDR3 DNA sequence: TGCAGTGCTACTGACAGCGGAGTCTCCTACGAGCAGTACTTC.

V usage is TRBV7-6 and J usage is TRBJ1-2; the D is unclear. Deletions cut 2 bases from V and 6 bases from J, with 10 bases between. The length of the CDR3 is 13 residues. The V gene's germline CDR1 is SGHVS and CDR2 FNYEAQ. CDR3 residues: CASSLWTGNGYTF. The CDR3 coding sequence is TGTGCCAGCAGCTTATGGACCGGGAATGGCTACACCTTC.

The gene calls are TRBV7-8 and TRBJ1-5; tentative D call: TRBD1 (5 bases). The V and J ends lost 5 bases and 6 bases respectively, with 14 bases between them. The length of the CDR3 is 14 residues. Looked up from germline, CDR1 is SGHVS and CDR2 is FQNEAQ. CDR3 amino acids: CASSPSRDGQPQHF. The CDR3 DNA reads TGTGCCAGCAGCCCTTCGAGGGACGGTCAGCCCCAGCATTTT.